These T cell receptor beta chains were read from a single sample in a study of T cell responses to AZD1222 COVID-19 vaccine. The method was immunoSEQ multiplex PCR; TCRdb's version includes in-frame clones alone and lacks a portion of them. The sample contains around 120,000 clones, 80% to 95% of which appear only once. The specimen was peripheral blood, collected on day 0 of AZD1222 vaccination. These receptors all stem from an adult in good health. CDR3s include the opening cysteine and the closing phenylalanine or tryptophan. Fields, in order: clone size, V gene, J gene, D gene, CDR3 protein, CDR3 DNA. D genes are given only for firm matches. Size values are once, few and many counts, or a class for expanded clones, and some rows have none.

>NA|TRBV6-5|TRBJ1-2|NA
CASSYFGGPQAYGYTF
TGTGCCAGCAGTTACTTTGGGGGGCCTCAAGCCTATGGCTACACCTTC
>NA|TRBV27|TRBJ2-2|NA
CASSLSQGLVTGELFF
TGTGCCAGCAGTTTATCGCAGGGTTTAGTCACCGGGGAGCTGTTTTTT
>NA|TRBV28|TRBJ2-1|NA
CASIGLAINNEQFF
TGTGCCAGCATAGGGCTAGCGATCAACAATGAGCAGTTCTTC
>NA|TRBV4-1|TRBJ1-6|TRBD1
CASSQDGDRGNSPLHF
TGCGCCAGCAGCCAAGATGGGGACAGGGGGAATTCACCCCTCCACTTT
>NA|TRBV19|TRBJ2-4|NA
CASSYRPGPGRGVDIQYF
TGTGCCAGTAGTTATCGACCCGGGCCAGGTAGGGGAGTGGACATTCAGTACTTC
>once|TRBV19|TRBJ2-7|NA
CASSTIWAGHYEQYF
TGTGCCAGTAGTACAATCTGGGCAGGGCACTACGAGCAGTACTTC
>NA|TRBV18|TRBJ1-4|NA
CASSPAPGFGKLFF
TGTGCCAGCTCACCAGCTCCAGGGTTCGGAAAACTGTTTTTT
>NA|TRBV5-6|TRBJ2-5|TRBD1
CASSWTGEETQYF
TGTGCCAGCAGTTGGACAGGGGAAGAGACCCAGTACTTC
>NA|TRBV2|TRBJ1-2|NA
CASSEGGQGFYGYTF
TGTGCCAGCAGTGAAGGGGGGCAGGGGTTTTATGGCTACACCTTC
>NA|TRBV10-2|TRBJ2-7|NA
CASRNSASYEQYF
TGCGCCAGCAGGAATAGCGCTTCCTACGAGCAGTACTTC
>NA|TRBV4-1|TRBJ1-5|NA
CASSQFPGATADQPQHF
TGCGCCAGCAGCCAATTCCCGGGGGCGACCGCCGATCAGCCCCAGCATTTT
>NA|TRBV3-1/TRBV3-2|TRBJ2-1|TRBD2
CASSQDLAGANNEQFF
TGTGCCAGCAGCCAGGACCTAGCGGGGGCGAACAATGAGCAGTTCTTC
>once|TRBV19|TRBJ1-5|NA
CASSILTGTQLGISNQPQHF
TGTGCCAGTAGTATCCTCACCGGGACACAATTAGGCATAAGCAATCAGCCCCAGCATTTT
>NA|TRBV2|TRBJ1-2|NA
CASSGGQAYGYTF
TGTGCCAGCAGTGGAGGGCAGGCCTATGGCTACACCTTC
>NA|TRBV6-6|TRBJ1-1|NA
CASSYTTHNTEAFF
TGTGCCAGCAGTTACACGACACATAACACTGAAGCTTTCTTT
>NA|TRBV12-3/TRBV12-4|TRBJ2-1|NA
CASSPGRRSEQFF
TGTGCCAGCAGTCCGGGACGGCGTTCTGAGCAGTTCTTC
>once|TRBV29-1|TRBJ1-1|NA
CSVGHVNTEAFF
TGCAGCGTCGGACACGTGAACACTGAAGCTTTCTTT
>few|TRBV19|TRBJ1-6|NA
CASSIDLGPTLHF
TGTGCCAGTAGTATAGATCTGGGACCTACCCTCCACTTT
>NA|TRBV7-9|TRBJ2-1|TRBD2
CASSPTRLAGGVSFF
TGTGCCAGCAGCCCCACGAGGCTAGCGGGGGGTGTTTCGTTCTTC
>once|TRBV12-5|TRBJ1-2|NA
CASGRDNYGYTF
TGTGCTAGTGGCCGGGATAACTATGGCTACACCTTC
>NA|TRBV13|TRBJ1-4|TRBD1
CASSTGQVTNEKLFF
TGTGCCAGCAGTACTGGACAGGTGACTAATGAAAAACTGTTTTTT
>NA|TRBV15|TRBJ1-4|TRBD1
CATRPTGGHEKLFF
TGTGCCACCAGACCTACAGGGGGCCATGAAAAACTGTTTTTT
>NA|TRBV3-1/TRBV3-2|TRBJ1-1|NA
CASSQVGRHTEAFF
TGTGCCAGCAGCCAAGTAGGTCGTCACACTGAAGCTTTCTTT
>NA|TRBV28|TRBJ2-5|NA
CASSSQGRSQVTQYF
TGTGCCAGCAGTTCCCAGGGACGTTCGCAGGTGACCCAGTACTTC
>NA|TRBV9|TRBJ1-4|NA
CASSGGVRTGNEKLFF
TGTGCCAGCAGCGGAGGGGTGAGAACGGGGAATGAAAAACTGTTTTTT
>NA|TRBV2|TRBJ1-5|NA
CASSADQPQHF
TGTGCCAGCAGTGCCGATCAGCCCCAGCATTTT
>once|TRBV19|TRBJ1-6|NA
CASNPFGQGNSPLHF
TGTGCCAGTAACCCTTTTGGGCAGGGGAATTCACCCCTCCACTTT
>NA|TRBV4-1|TRBJ1-5|NA
CASSPWAGLDDQPQHF
TGCGCCAGCAGCCCATGGGCAGGGTTGGACGATCAGCCCCAGCATTTT
>NA|TRBV6-5|TRBJ1-1|NA
CASRTRAQNTEAFF
TGTGCCAGCAGGACTAGGGCGCAGAACACTGAAGCTTTCTTT
>NA|TRBV7-9|TRBJ1-1|NA
CASSSAGTRDGAFF
TGTGCCAGCAGCTCGGCGGGGACTCGCGATGGCGCTTTCTTT
>NA|TRBV10-3|TRBJ1-1|NA
CAISEGRTEAFF
TGTGCCATCAGTGAGGGTCGGACTGAAGCTTTCTTT
>NA|TRBV11-2|TRBJ2-2|NA
CASSLDVETFNTGELFF
TGTGCCAGCAGCTTAGATGTCGAGACCTTCAACACCGGGGAGCTGTTTTTT
>NA|TRBV5-8|TRBJ1-2|NA
CASSHELGTNYGYTF
TGTGCCAGCAGCCATGAACTAGGGACTAACTATGGCTACACCTTC
>many|TRBV2|TRBJ1-5|NA
CATNREARGPQHF
TGTGCCACCAATAGGGAGGCGAGGGGGCCCCAGCATTTT
>NA|TRBV4-1|TRBJ1-4|NA
CASSQVLEKLFF
TGCGCCAGCAGCCAAGTGTTGGAAAAACTGTTTTTT
>NA|TRBV10-3|TRBJ2-3|TRBD2
CAISGTSGGTDTQYF
TGTGCCATCAGTGGGACTAGCGGGGGCACAGATACGCAGTATTTT
>NA|TRBV6-2/TRBV6-3|TRBJ1-2|TRBD1
CASSYIDRDYGYTF
TGTGCCAGCAGTTACATCGACAGGGACTATGGCTACACCTTC
>NA|TRBV6-5|TRBJ2-7|NA
CASSYVVGKGRREQYF
TGTGCCAGCAGTTACGTCGTGGGCAAAGGGCGGCGCGAGCAGTACTTC
>NA|TRBV20-1|TRBJ1-2|NA
CSASSGSDSYGYTF
TGCAGTGCTAGTTCCGGAAGCGACTCCTATGGCTACACCTTC
>NA|TRBV5-1|TRBJ2-7|TRBD1
CASSHRGPDEQYF
TGCGCCAGCAGCCACAGGGGGCCCGACGAGCAGTACTTC
>NA|TRBV24-1|TRBJ2-3|NA
CATSDLDPRGDTQYF
TGTGCCACCAGTGATTTGGACCCCCGTGGGGATACGCAGTATTTT
>NA|TRBV6-2/TRBV6-3|TRBJ1-5|NA
CASSYPAGIWPVSNQPQHF
TGTGCCAGCAGTTACCCCGCAGGGATCTGGCCAGTTAGCAATCAGCCCCAGCATTTT
>NA|TRBV28|TRBJ2-1|TRBD2
CASSQPGTSGRALNNEQFF
TGTGCCAGCAGCCAACCTGGGACTAGCGGGAGGGCACTGAACAATGAGCAGTTCTTC
>NA|TRBV19|TRBJ1-1|NA
CASPAAEAFF
TGTGCCAGCCCCGCAGCTGAAGCTTTCTTT